A selection of T cell receptor beta chains follows, all from one sample in a study of control samples from healthy donors and cancer patients. Only in-frame clones appear in the TCRdb table, and some are missing; sequencing was by immunoSEQ multiplex PCR. The sample lists 120,000 or so clones; 80% to 90% were seen once. Material for sequencing was blood. These receptors were obtained from a man aged 35-49 years in good health. The CDR3 runs from the conserved cysteine through the conserved F or W. A D gene is named only where the DNA matches it firmly. Clone size, where shown, is once, few, many, or a class for clones that have expanded.

J gene,D gene,clone size,V gene,CDR3 DNA,CDR3 protein
TRBJ2-3,-,few,TRBV24-1,TGTGCCACCAGTGACCTCAACCCCACAGATACGCAGTATTTT,CATSDLNPTDTQYF
TRBJ1-2,-,-,TRBV4-3,TGCGCCAGCAGCCAAGATACTATTCGAGCCTATGGCTACACCTTC,CASSQDTIRAYGYTF
TRBJ2-6,-,-,TRBV5-6,TGTGCCAGCAGCTTGGTGGGGAGGGGACACTCTGGGGCCAACGTCCTGACTTTC,CASSLVGRGHSGANVLTF
TRBJ1-6,TRBD1,-,TRBV27,TGTGCCAGCAGTTTATCGACAGGGGGTAAAAATTCACCCCTCCACTTT,CASSLSTGGKNSPLHF
TRBJ2-7,-,-,TRBV20-1,TGCAGTGCTAGTCTGCAGGCCTACGAGCAGTACTTC,CSASLQAYEQYF
TRBJ2-7,-,-,TRBV19,TGTGCCAGTAGAAAGGCCGACGGAGGGGTATACGAGCAGTACTTC,CASRKADGGVYEQYF
TRBJ2-2,-,-,TRBV7-2,TGTGCCAGCAGCTTAGTAAGGACAGCGAACACCGGGGAGCTGTTTTTT,CASSLVRTANTGELFF
TRBJ1-5,-,-,TRBV20-1,TGCAGTGCTAGAAGAGGTCAAGCCCAGCATTTT,CSARRGQAQHF
TRBJ1-1,-,-,TRBV3-1/TRBV3-2,TGTGCCAGCAGCCAAGGCAGAAACACTGAAGCTTTCTTT,CASSQGRNTEAFF
TRBJ1-2,TRBD1,-,TRBV11-3,TGTGCCAGCAGCTTAACAGGGGAGGGCGGCTACACCTTC,CASSLTGEGGYTF
TRBJ2-1,-,-,TRBV27,TGTGCCAGCAGTCCCCGGGTCCTACCGTTGAATGAGCAGTTCTTC,CASSPRVLPLNEQFF
TRBJ2-6,TRBD1,-,TRBV9,TGTGCCAGCAGCGCGACAGGGATTAGCTCTGGGGCCAACGTCCTGACTTTC,CASSATGISSGANVLTF
TRBJ2-2,TRBD1,-,TRBV7-9,TGTGCCAGCAGCTTACCTCCGGGACAGGGTTTGAATGGCGGGGAGCTGTTTTTT,CASSLPPGQGLNGGELFF
TRBJ1-2,TRBD1,-,TRBV18,TGTGCCAGCTCACGGGACAGGGAGGGCTATGGCTACACCTTC,CASSRDREGYGYTF
TRBJ2-1,-,few,TRBV12-3/TRBV12-4,TGTGCCAGCAGTTACTACAATGAGCAGTTCTTC,CASSYYNEQFF
TRBJ2-3,-,once,TRBV5-1,TGCGCCAGCAGCTTCGGTCGCACAGATACGCAGTATTTT,CASSFGRTDTQYF
TRBJ2-6,-,-,TRBV21-1,TGTGCCAGCAGCAAATTGGACAGGGGGACTGGGGCCAACGTCCTGACTTTC,CASSKLDRGTGANVLTF
TRBJ2-1,TRBD2,-,TRBV3-1/TRBV3-2,TGTGCCAGCAGCCCTTCGGGGACTAGCGGGGGTAATGAGCAGTTCTTC,CASSPSGTSGGNEQFF
TRBJ2-5,-,-,TRBV14,TGTGCCAGCAGCCAAAACATGCGCGAGACCCAGTACTTC,CASSQNMRETQYF
TRBJ2-2,-,-,TRBV6-6,TGTGCCAGCAGTAGGACCACCGGGGAGCTGTTTTTT,CASSRTTGELFF
TRBJ1-2,-,-,TRBV7-8,TGTGCCAGCAGCTTGAGCGTGGGATGGGACTATGGCTACACCTTC,CASSLSVGWDYGYTF
TRBJ1-1,-,-,TRBV29-1,TGCAGCGTTTTTCCAGGGTTGGTGAGCACTGAAGCTTTCTTT,CSVFPGLVSTEAFF
TRBJ1-2,TRBD1,few,TRBV24-1,TGTGCCACCAGTGACAGGGGGGGCAACTATGGCTACACCTTC,CATSDRGGNYGYTF
TRBJ1-2,-,-,TRBV9,TGTGCCAGCAGCGTTTCTGGGGGCGGCTACACCTTC,CASSVSGGGYTF
TRBJ2-3,TRBD2,-,TRBV7-8,TGTGCCAGCAGCCCCAGGGACCAGGGAGGGACAGATACGCAGTATTTT,CASSPRDQGGTDTQYF
TRBJ2-1,TRBD1,-,TRBV7-2,TGTGCCAGCAGCCTACGACCGGACAGGGGGCTGTATGAGCAGTTCTTC,CASSLRPDRGLYEQFF
TRBJ1-4,-,-,TRBV4-1,TGCGCCAGCAGCCAAGATCGGGGCAGGGAAGGAAATGAAAAACTGTTTTTT,CASSQDRGREGNEKLFF
TRBJ1-6,-,-,TRBV30,TGTGCCTGGTCAGGGGCTAGCTCCTATAATTCACCCCTCCACTTT,CAWSGASSYNSPLHF
TRBJ2-7,-,-,TRBV10-3,TGTGCCATCAGTGAGCCCGGTAGGAGCTCCTACGAGCAGTACTTC,CAISEPGRSSYEQYF
TRBJ1-1,-,-,TRBV9,TGTGCCAGCAGCGCCGAGACCGCGGGCACTGAAGCTTTCTTT,CASSAETAGTEAFF
TRBJ2-7,-,-,TRBV5-1,TGCGCCAGCAGCTTGGATTCGGGGGGCCAATACGAGCAGTACTTC,CASSLDSGGQYEQYF
TRBJ2-2,-,-,TRBV11-1,TGTGCCAGCGGGGCTGACGGACCGAACACCGGGGAGCTGTTTTTT,CASGADGPNTGELFF
TRBJ2-7,TRBD2,-,TRBV18,TGTGCCAGCTCACCCCCTGCGGGGGGGCCGGTTGTTGAGCAGTACTTC,CASSPPAGGPVVEQYF
TRBJ2-5,-,once,TRBV24-1,TGTGCCACCAGTGGACCTACGGAGACCCAGTACTTC,CATSGPTETQYF
TRBJ1-1,-,few,TRBV7-9,TGTGCCAGCAGCTCCCCCGCAGGGAACACTGAAGCTTTCTTT,CASSSPAGNTEAFF
TRBJ2-6,TRBD1,-,TRBV19,TGTGCCAGTAGCAATACGGGACAGGGGACTGGGGCCAACGTCCTGACTTTC,CASSNTGQGTGANVLTF
TRBJ1-2,-,-,TRBV12-3/TRBV12-4,TGTGCCAGCAGGCTCCCTTTGGGCGGTGGCTACACCTTC,CASRLPLGGGYTF
TRBJ1-1,-,-,TRBV7-9,TGTGCCAGCAGCTTCTTGACAGGACCCAACACTGAAGCTTTCTTT,CASSFLTGPNTEAFF
TRBJ2-2,-,-,TRBV12-3/TRBV12-4,TGTGCCAGCGGGTACAGGGAGCTGTTTTTT,CASGYRELFF
TRBJ1-6,-,-,TRBV13,TGTGCCAGCAGCTTAGGGAGCTCACCCCTCCACTTT,CASSLGSSPLHF
TRBJ1-2,TRBD1,once,TRBV9,TGTGCCAGCAGCGTAGGGACAGGGGTCTTATCTGGTGGCTACACCTTC,CASSVGTGVLSGGYTF
TRBJ2-7,-,-,TRBV4-1,TGCGCCAGCAGCCAAGGACAGAGCTCCTACGAGCAGTACTTC,CASSQGQSSYEQYF
TRBJ1-2,-,-,TRBV24-1,TGTGCCACCAGTGATTTGCGAACGGAGGTAGGCTACACCTTC,CATSDLRTEVGYTF
TRBJ1-5,-,-,TRBV9,TGTGCCAGCAGCGTAGCGGGGGGGATCAATCAGCCCCAGCATTTT,CASSVAGGINQPQHF
TRBJ1-2,TRBD1,once,TRBV6-1,TGTGCCAGCAGTGAACTCGCGGGACAGGATCTGCAAGGCTACACCTTC,CASSELAGQDLQGYTF
TRBJ1-2,-,-,TRBV4-3,TGCGCCAGCAGCCAACAGGGGACACTCTATGGCTACACCTTC,CASSQQGTLYGYTF
TRBJ2-7,TRBD2,-,TRBV5-1,TGCGCCAGCAGCTTGCCAACATCCAGCGGGGGGGACGAGCAGTACTTC,CASSLPTSSGGDEQYF
TRBJ2-5,TRBD2,few,TRBV3-1/TRBV3-2,TGTGCCAGCAGTCCCAGGACTAGCCGGGAGACCCAGTACTTC,CASSPRTSRETQYF
TRBJ2-1,TRBD1,-,TRBV2,TGTGCCAGCAGCACCTCACAGGGGGCTTTCAATGAGCAGTTCTTC,CASSTSQGAFNEQFF
TRBJ2-1,TRBD1,-,TRBV19,TGTGCCAGTAGTCCGGAAGGGACAGGGGTATTGGGTGAGCAGTTCTTC,CASSPEGTGVLGEQFF
TRBJ1-2,TRBD1,-,TRBV6-2/TRBV6-3,TGTGCCAGCAGTGACAGGGGGCGAGTCTATGGCTACACCTTC,CASSDRGRVYGYTF
TRBJ2-1,-,once,TRBV14,TGTGCCAGCAGCCATGGCAATGAGCAGTTCTTC,CASSHGNEQFF
TRBJ2-1,TRBD1,-,TRBV2,TGTGCCGGGAGAGCCGGGACAGGGGGCCTTGAGCAGTTCTTC,CAGRAGTGGLEQFF
TRBJ2-7,TRBD1,-,TRBV4-2,TGTGCCAGCAGCCCTGACAGGGTAGACCTCTCCTACGAGCAGTACTTC,CASSPDRVDLSYEQYF
TRBJ2-7,TRBD1,-,TRBV9,TGTGCCAGCAGCCCAGGACAGGGACCGGGCGAGCAGTACTTC,CASSPGQGPGEQYF
TRBJ1-4,TRBD1,-,TRBV7-2,TGTGCCAGCAGCTTAATCCCAGACAGGGTCGAAAAACTGTTTTTT,CASSLIPDRVEKLFF
TRBJ1-5,TRBD1,-,TRBV7-2,TGTGCCAGCAGCTTAGGACAGGGTTTCTATCAGCCCCAGCATTTT,CASSLGQGFYQPQHF
TRBJ2-5,-,-,TRBV2,TGTGCCAGCAGTGACCTACAAGAGACCCAGTACTTC,CASSDLQETQYF
TRBJ1-3,-,-,TRBV3-1/TRBV3-2,TGTGCCAGCAGCCGGAGCGGGGCCACTGGAAACACCATATATTTT,CASSRSGATGNTIYF
TRBJ1-2,-,-,TRBV30,TGTGCCTGGAGTAAGGGAAGTGGTGGCTACACCTTC,CAWSKGSGGYTF